The sequence of this T cell receptor (beta chain) was determined in a study of blood T cell repertoires in COVID-19 (dated by TCRdb to 2020 to 2021). As for the study more broadly: Collaborator samples came from the United States, Italy and Spain and covered acute and convalescent phases of COVID-19. The prospective study material was composed of cDNA or gDNA derived from T cells, B-cell-depleted T cells, or PBMCs. Deeply sampled blood TCRbeta repertoires from subjects exposed to, actively infected with, or recovered from COVID-19 were included in the dataset. The repertoires were released in a freely available public database meant as a resource for research on the immune response to SARS-CoV-2. Samples came from the ongoing ImmuneRACE study (first 160 participants) plus 1,254 subjects from 6 global collaborators. Sample metadata almost always included a de-identified subject ID, COVID-19 status, age in years and sex. Where HLA class I and class II types were available, the types were taken from metadata supplied by the sample provider, not from assay-based typing. Study-level results and caveats: The quantity of clinical and demographic metadata differed by source and by participant and was supplied without curation.

For this clone: What antigen it recognizes has not been identified. Within one base of it there is no much larger clone, and no base qualities were kept.

TCRbeta CDR3 regions were amplified from genomic DNA using the immunoSEQ Assay, a bias-controlled multiplex PCR. The study's own analysis went as follows. Within the assay, amplification of reference gene primers was used to estimate how many nucleated cells each sample contained. To quantify the absolute abundance of each unique TCRbeta CDR3 rearrangement, sequence reads were collapsed and filtered. For each sample, productive Simpson clonality was calculated as the square root of Simpson's diversity index across productive rearrangements. Not all clones reach the TCRdb copy of this immuneACCESS table, which keeps in-frame sequences only. Checked studies attribute under half of the gap to unresolved V genes and leave the rest unexplained. The D gene and trimming were derived from the DNA, and the V and J assignments and clone size from that table. The sample contains some 63,000 clones, around three quarters of them found a single time. The ten most abundant clones make up about 32% of the sample.

Relative to germline, V is missing 3 bases and J is missing 6 bases, with 11 bases of the junction outside any gene match. CDR1 and CDR2 are read off the germline V gene as SGDLS and YYNGEE. Spanning cysteine to phenylalanine, the CDR3 consists of 16 amino acids. The CDR3 DNA has 48 bases and is translated from base 1. Collaborating institutions collected whole blood in K2EDTA tubes following their own protocols. For TCRbeta analysis, collaborators shipped samples in one of three forms: frozen whole blood, isolated PBMCs, or DNA extracted from either of those sample types. This clonotype originated in a human donor in a cohort sampled during active COVID-19. Specimen: peripheral blood. Recombination linked TRBV9 to TRBJ2-7; the junction holds 11 bases that match TRBD2. The CDR3 reads CASSASGTSGRLEQYF. The nucleotide sequence reads TGTGCCAGCAGCGCCTCCGGGACTAGCGGCAGACTCGAGCAGTACTTC.